These 6 T cell receptor beta chains share one sample of origin, sequenced in a study of blood T cell repertoires in COVID-19. The protocol was immunoSEQ multiplex PCR, while the TCRdb copy is restricted to in-frame clones and leaves out a portion. The sample has 150,000 to 200,000 clones; roughly 80% are singletons. Sequenced material: peripheral blood. These receptor sequences come from a woman aged 25 to 39 with acute or convalescent COVID-19.

The rearrangement links TRBV9 to TRBJ2-2; 8 bases map to TRBD2. CDR3 size: 14 residues. From germline, CDR1 is SGDLS and CDR2 YYNGEE. V shed 0 bases and J 8 bases; nucleotides not matched to a gene: 3. CDR3 in DNA: TGTGCCAGCAGCGTAGCGGGGGGGCTGGGGGAGCTGTTTTTT. This translates into CASSVAGGLGELFF.

The CDR3 nucleotides read TGTGCCAGCAGTGCCTTACAGGGGGGTAATGAAAAACTGTTTTTT. It yields the protein CASSALQGGNEKLFF. This chain joins TRBV25-1 and TRBJ1-4, with 8 bases fitting TRBD1. CDR3 size: 15 residues. CDR1 is MGHDK and CDR2 is SYGVNS in the germline V gene. V lost 4 bases, J lost 4 bases, and 5 bases stayed unmatched.

This clone was seen only once. This rearrangement joins TRBV6-5 to TRBJ1-5, with 8 bases lining up with TRBD1. The CDR3 sequence is 13 residues long. The V gene end was trimmed by 8 bases and the J gene end by 0 bases; junction bases not matched to a gene: 0. Looked up from germline, CDR1 is MNHEY and CDR2 is SVGAGI. The CDR3 DNA is TGTGCCAGCGGACAGGGTAGCAATCAGCCCCAGCATTTT. Its translation: CASGQGSNQPQHF.

This clone was counted only a few times. This sequence joins TRBV7-2 and TRBJ1-2; TRBD1 aligns across 8 bases. Germline lookup yields CDR1 SGHTA and CDR2 FQGNSA. The CDR3 sequence is 14 residues long. The V and J ends lost 2 bases and 8 bases, in that order; junction bases with no gene match: 7. The CDR3 sequence is CASSLPGGSGGYTF. Written as DNA, the CDR3 is TGTGCCAGCAGCTTACCAGGGGGCTCAGGGGGCTACACCTTC.

The V call is TRBV13, the J call TRBJ2-1; tentatively, D is TRBD1 (6 bases). This CDR3 region has 15 residues. The V end was cut by 2 bases, the J end by 0 bases, with 8 bases between. Germline values: CDR1 PRHDT, CDR2 FYEKMQ (reference sequence). CDR3 sequence reads: CASSLRRGSYNEQFF. The CDR3 nucleotides read TGTGCCAGCAGCTTACGCAGGGGCTCCTACAATGAGCAGTTCTTC.

This chain links TRBV7-2 with TRBJ1-2; 8 bases are shared with TRBD1. Per germline, CDR1 SGHTA and CDR2 FQGNSA. There are 14 residues in the CDR3. With V trimmed by 0 bases and J by 7 bases, 4 bases remained unmatched. The CDR3 DNA reads TGTGCCAGCAGCTTAGCGGACAGGGTGGCTGGCTACACCTTC. This translates into CASSLADRVAGYTF.